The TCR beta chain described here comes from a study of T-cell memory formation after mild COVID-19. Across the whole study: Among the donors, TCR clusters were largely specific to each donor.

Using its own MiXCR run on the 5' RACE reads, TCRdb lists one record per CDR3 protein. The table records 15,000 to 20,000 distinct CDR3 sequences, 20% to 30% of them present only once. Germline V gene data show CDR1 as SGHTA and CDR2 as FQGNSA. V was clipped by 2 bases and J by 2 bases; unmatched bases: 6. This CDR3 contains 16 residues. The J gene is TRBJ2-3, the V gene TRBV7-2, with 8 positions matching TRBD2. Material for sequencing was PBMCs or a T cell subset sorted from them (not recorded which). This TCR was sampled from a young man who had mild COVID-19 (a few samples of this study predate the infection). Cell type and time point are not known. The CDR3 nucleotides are TGTGCCAGCAGCTTATGGCGGGGGGCCCCCACAGATACGCAGTATTTT. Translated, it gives CASSLWRGAPTDTQYF.